One sample yielded the 32 T cell receptor beta chains listed below, sequenced in a study of a mutant IDH1 vaccine in newly diagnosed glioma. Antigens of these TCRs are unknown. Time point noted: week 23, last vaccination. The study gave 300 ug of mutant IDH1 20-mer peptide per vaccine dose, with topical imiquimod. Here immunoSEQ multiplex PCR was the method, and the copy in TCRdb shows in-frame clones only, minus some. The sample yields roughly 60,000 clones, approximately 84% seen once. The sequenced sample was PBMCs, obtained from a glioma patient whose treatment included an IDH1 peptide vaccine. Receptor source: a man aged 25-45 years with glioma.

DNA of the CDR3: TGCGCCAGCAGCGCCGGACAGGGAAGAAATGAAAAACTGTTTTTT. Amino acids: CASSAGQGRNEKLFF. The rearrangement links TRBV10-1 to TRBJ1-4; TRBD1 aligns across 8 bases. Trimming at V came to 6 bases and at J to 5 bases, leaving 8 bases not matched to a gene. Germline-derived CDR1 and CDR2 are WNHNN and SYGVQD (reference sequence). This CDR3 spans 15 amino acids.

The CDR3 here is CASSDSGISYEQYF. Written as DNA, the CDR3 is TGCGCCAGCAGCGATAGCGGGATTTCCTACGAGCAGTACTTC. This chain connects TRBV4-1 to TRBJ2-7; 8 bases align to TRBD2. CDR3 length: 14 amino acids. Germline V gene sequence: CDR1 MGHRA, CDR2 YSYEKL. The ends lost 5 bases at V and 1 base at J; junction bases unmatched: 4.

J is TRBJ1-4 and V is TRBV19; a weak D match, TRBD1 (6 bases). CDR1 and CDR2 (germline): LNHDA, SQIVND (reference sequence). CDR3 length equals 17 residues. Trimming shortened V by 5 bases and J by 0 bases, and 16 bases separated the two germline ends. The CDR3 nucleotides are TGTGCCAGTAGTCTTAGCGGGGGCAGGGCAACTAATGAAAAACTGTTTTTT. Protein product: CASSLSGGRATNEKLFF.

The V call is TRBV19, the J call TRBJ2-3; tentative D call: TRBD2 (6 bases). The CDR3 length is 15 residues. Per germline, CDR1 LNHDA and CDR2 SQIVND (reference sequence). V was trimmed by 3 bases and J by 0 bases, leaving 10 bases between them. The chain's CDR3 is CASSISGTSTDTQYF. The CDR3 DNA follows: TGTGCCAGTAGTATCTCGGGGACTAGCACAGATACGCAGTATTTT.

Concerning this clone: At one of its ends the junction is not consistent with the germline gene, which may arise from a read error. V is TRBV10-3 and J is TRBJ1-5, with no clear D. The CDR3 covers 14 residues. CDR1 and CDR2 (germline): ENHRY, SYGVKD. CDR3: CASSYLGPNQPQHF. For the CDR3, the DNA is TGTGCCAGCAGTTACTTGGGCCCCAATCAGCCCCAGCATTTT.

The count of this clone is one. J is TRBJ1-5 and V is TRBV6-5; 9 positions match TRBD1. CDR1 and CDR2 (germline): MNHEY, SVGAGI. The J segment lost 6 bases and the V segment lost 5 bases, leaving 5 bases of the junction unmatched. This CDR3 is built from 14 residues. The CDR3 spells CASSTGGEAQPQHF. The CDR3 DNA sequence: TGTGCCAGCAGTACAGGGGGCGAGGCTCAGCCCCAGCATTTT.

In its sample, this clone was seen once. The chain joins TRBV19 to TRBJ2-7, with D possibly TRBD2 on 5 matching bases. V was pared by 5 bases and J by 5 bases, with 10 bases between. The CDR3 loop spans 12 amino acids. Germline-derived CDR1 and CDR2 are LNHDA and SQIVND (reference sequence). The DNA for the CDR3 is TGTGCCAGTAGTGAGACGGGAAACGAGCAGTACTTC. Its protein is CASSETGNEQYF.

This clone showed up just a few times. The chain carries TRBV13 and TRBJ1-4; 10 nucleotides agree with TRBD1. V dropped 1 base and J dropped 11; count of bases not matched to a gene: 7. This CDR3 comprises 15 residues. Per germline, CDR1 PRHDT and CDR2 FYEKMQ (reference sequence). CDR3 in DNA: TGTGCCAGCAGCTTAGCCGGGACAGGGGCTGACAAACTGTTTTTT. Amino acids: CASSLAGTGADKLFF.

This chain connects TRBV13 to TRBJ2-3; D not certain. From germline, CDR1 is PRHDT and CDR2 FYEKMQ (reference sequence). The CDR3 is 15 amino acids. The V end was cut by 0 bases, the J end by 4 bases, with 11 bases between. CDR3 DNA sequence: TGTGCCAGCAGCTTAGGAGGGTTTGGTTCAGATACGCAGTATTTT. It encodes CASSLGGFGSDTQYF.

V and J are TRBV6-1 and TRBJ2-7; 7 nucleotides match TRBD2. Germline V gives CDR1 MNHNS, CDR2 SASEGT. The trim removed 1 base at V and 7 bases at J, leaving 10 bases unmatched. The CDR3 spans 15 residues. CDR3 coding DNA: TGTGCCAGCAGTGAAGTGCGGGGGACTTCAGGAGAGCAGTACTTC. Translating gives CASSEVRGTSGEQYF.

The chain recombines TRBV9 with TRBJ1-3; D ambiguous. V lost 2 bases and J 4 bases, leaving 7 bases between the germline ends. Germline V gene lookup returns CDR1 SGDLS and CDR2 YYNGEE. There are 13 residues in the CDR3. CDR3 protein: CASSVESGNTIYF. The CDR3, as DNA: TGTGCCAGCAGCGTCGAGTCGGGAAACACCATATATTTT.

This clone was counted once. V gene TRBV6-5 combines with J gene TRBJ2-1, with a tentative D call TRBD2 (6 bases). The CDR3 loop spans 14 amino acids. Trimming pared 6 bases from V and 8 bases from J, leaving 17 bases between. Germline V gene lookup returns CDR1 MNHEY and CDR2 SVGAGI. The CDR3 protein is CASRSGLRFDEQFF. CDR3 DNA sequence: TGTGCCAGCAGATCGGGACTGCGGTTCGATGAGCAGTTCTTC.

This clone was counted once. The chain recombines TRBV5-8 with TRBJ1-5, with D maybe TRBD1 (6 bases). Trimming removed 2 bases from V and 0 bases from J, with 9 bases in between. The CDR3 is 15 residues long. In germline, CDR1 is SGHTS, CDR2 YDEGEE. The CDR3 reads CASSFGQTSNQPQHF. The CDR3 region has the DNA TGTGCCAGCAGCTTCGGACAGACTAGCAATCAGCCCCAGCATTTT.

This clone was picked up a small number of times. V gene TRBV6-1 combines with J gene TRBJ1-1, with D maybe TRBD1 (5 bases). Germline CDR1 is MNHNS and CDR2 is SASEGT. Trimming stripped 10 bases from V and 0 bases from J, with 12 bases between. The CDR3 length is 13 residues. CDR3 in amino acids: CATSGSMNTEAFF. Here the CDR3 DNA reads TGTGCCACCTCAGGGTCCATGAACACTGAAGCTTTCTTT.

The chain recombines TRBV27 with TRBJ1-3; D call uncertain. This CDR3 region has 14 residues. Germline CDR1 MNHEY, CDR2 SMNVEV (reference sequence). Between the trimmed V and J ends, which lost 8 bases and 1 base, there was a span of 12 bases. The CDR3 region is CASAVRGSGNTIYF. The CDR3, as DNA: TGTGCCAGCGCCGTCCGAGGTTCTGGAAACACCATATATTTT.

The rearrangement joins TRBV5-6 to TRBJ1-6; 7 nucleotides line up with TRBD1. Germline-derived CDR1 and CDR2 are SGHDT and YYEEEE. Trimming at V came to 2 bases and at J to 4 bases, leaving 3 bases not matched to a gene. The CDR3 extends over 15 amino acids. DNA of the CDR3: TGTGCCAGCAGCTTTATGGGACAGTATAATTCACCCCTCCACTTT. Residues: CASSFMGQYNSPLHF.

The chain combines TRBV18 with TRBJ1-1; D is unresolved. The germline V and J ends were trimmed by 2 bases and 0 bases, with 7 bases remaining between them. Looked up from germline, CDR1 is KGHSH and CDR2 is LQKENI. This CDR3 contains 14 residues. As DNA, the CDR3 is TGTGCCAGCTCACCAGTGAACATGAACACTGAAGCTTTCTTT. Protein product: CASSPVNMNTEAFF.

The chain carries TRBV19 and TRBJ1-6; D perhaps matches TRBD1 (6 bases). The CDR3 covers 12 residues. Looked up from germline, CDR1 is LNHDA and CDR2 is SQIVND (reference sequence). V dropped 7 bases and J dropped 10 bases, with 11 bases sitting between them. This CDR3 reads CASNTGNSPLHF. Here the CDR3 DNA reads TGTGCCAGTAATACAGGGAACTCACCCCTCCACTTT. Drawing the rest from reference TRBV19 and TRBJ1-6, the complete variable domain is DGGITQSPKYLFRKEGQNVTLSCEQNLNHDAMYWYRQDPGQGLRLIYYSQIVNDFQKGDIAEGYSVSREKKESFPLTVTSAQKNPTAFYLCASNTGNSPLHFGNGTRLTVT.

V is TRBV5-4 and J is TRBJ2-4; tentatively, D is TRBD1 (6 bases). The CDR3 spans 15 residues. Per the germline V gene, CDR1 is SGHNT and CDR2 is YYREEE (reference sequence). Trimming stripped 3 bases from V and 8 bases from J, with 18 bases between. In DNA form, the CDR3 reads TGTGCCAGCAGCTCCTCGACCGGAGACAGGTACATTCAGTACTTC. It is translated as CASSSSTGDRYIQYF. Based on the CDR3 plus reference TRBV5-4 and TRBJ2-4, the full variable domain is ETGVTQSPTHLIKTRGQQVTLRCSSQSGHNTVSWYQQALGQGPQFIFQYYREEENGRGNFPPRFSGLQFPNYSSELNVNALELDDSALYLCASSSSTGDRYIQYFGAGTRLSVL.

The chain combines TRBV29-1 with TRBJ2-7, with TRBD2 identical over 8 bases. Germline-derived CDR1 and CDR2 are SQVTM and ANQGSEA. The CDR3 has 13 amino acids. The J segment lost 1 base and the V segment lost 3 bases, leaving 2 bases of the junction unmatched. CDR3 loop: CSVEGLGSYEQYF. DNA for the CDR3: TGCAGCGTTGAGGGACTAGGATCCTACGAGCAGTACTTC.

The genes are TRBV28 and TRBJ2-1, with D tentatively TRBD2 (7 bases). The CDR3 loop spans 13 amino acids. V dropped 6 bases and J dropped 7 bases, with 13 bases sitting between them. In germline, CDR1 is MDHEN, CDR2 SYDVKM. CDR3 in DNA: TGTGCCAGCAGCCCGGGGAGGGGGAATGAGCAGTTCTTC. This sequence encodes CASSPGRGNEQFF.

V and J are TRBV27 and TRBJ1-1, with D perhaps matching TRBD1 (6 bases). Trimming cost V 3 bases and J 10 bases, with 21 bases left between them. There are 15 residues in the CDR3. Looked up from germline, CDR1 is MNHEY and CDR2 is SMNVEV (reference sequence). The CDR3 loop is CASSFRVPGAGGAFF. Here the CDR3 DNA reads TGTGCCAGCAGTTTCCGGGTGCCAGGGGCCGGTGGAGCTTTCTTT.

This clone was recorded only once. The rearrangement uses TRBV28 and TRBJ2-1; 7 bases fit TRBD2. The germline CDR1 and CDR2 sequences are MDHEN and SYDVKM. This CDR3 is 15 amino acids long. V trimming: 4 bases; J trimming: 4 bases; junction bases outside the gene matches: 7. Here the CDR3 DNA reads TGTGCCAGCAGTTCTGGGCTAGCGGATTACAATGAGCAGTTCTTC. Protein sequence: CASSSGLADYNEQFF.

The CDR3 spells CASSYGPEADTQYF. The DNA of the CDR3 is TGTGCCAGCAGCTACGGACCGGAGGCCGATACGCAGTATTTT. V usage is TRBV7-6 and J usage is TRBJ2-3; maybe TRBD2 (5 bases). V was cut by 4 bases and J by 6 bases, with 14 bases left in between. The CDR3 covers 14 residues. The germline V gene encodes CDR1 SGHVS and CDR2 FNYEAQ.

The CDR3 sequence: CASSLTGASSEQYF. Written as DNA, the CDR3 is TGTGCCAGCAGCTTGACAGGGGCATCAAGCGAGCAGTACTTC. The V and J genes are TRBV5-6 and TRBJ2-7; 7 bases align to TRBD1. Germline trimming cut 1 base from V and 6 bases from J; bases unmatched to any gene: 7. Germline CDR1 SGHDT, CDR2 YYEEEE. CDR3 length: 14 residues.

This clone was seen a few times. The rearrangement joins TRBV4-1 to TRBJ1-1; D might be TRBD1 (5 bases). Germline V lookup: CDR1 MGHRA, CDR2 YSYEKL. The V gene lost 0 bases and the J gene lost 0 bases, with 8 bases spanning the gap. The CDR3 is made up of 15 amino acids. The DNA of the CDR3 is TGCGCCAGCAGCCAAGAAGAGGGGTTGAACACTGAAGCTTTCTTT. This gives the protein CASSQEEGLNTEAFF.

The chain links TRBV5-1 to TRBJ2-7, with D possibly matching TRBD1 (6 bases). V shed 4 bases and J shed 6 bases, with 14 bases lying between them. The CDR3 runs to 13 residues. Germline CDR1 is SGHRS and CDR2 is YFSETQ. In DNA, the CDR3 is TGCGCCAGCAGCGGGGGACAACCCGGCGAGCAGTACTTC. Translating it yields CASSGGQPGEQYF.

V gene TRBV6-5 combines with J gene TRBJ1-2; TRBD1 matches at 11 bases. This CDR3 contains 15 residues. V shed 6 bases, J shed 4 bases, and the junction held 7 bases outside the gene matches. Per the germline V gene, CDR1 is MNHEY and CDR2 is SVGAGI. The CDR3 reads CASRIRTGGGYGYTF. The DNA for the CDR3 is TGTGCCAGCAGGATCCGGACAGGGGGCGGCTATGGCTACACCTTC.

The chain links TRBV27 to TRBJ1-3, with D possibly being TRBD1 (6 bases). CDR1 MNHEY and CDR2 SMNVEV come from the germline V gene (reference sequence). Trimming removed 7 bases from V and 3 bases from J, with 16 bases in between. The CDR3 length is 15 residues. CDR3 residues: CASKAAGARGNTIYF. CDR3 sequence (DNA): TGTGCCAGCAAAGCCGCGGGGGCTCGTGGAAACACCATATATTTT.

The chain uses TRBV7-9 and TRBJ2-5, with D unresolved. The germline V gene encodes CDR1 SEHNR and CDR2 FQNEAQ (reference sequence). The CDR3 has 15 amino acids. Trimming stripped 5 bases from V and 5 bases from J, with 18 bases between. DNA for the CDR3: TGTGCCAGCAGCCCAAAGGTTCGGGTAGGGGAGACCCAGTACTTC. This translates into CASSPKVRVGETQYF.

J is TRBJ2-3 and V is TRBV25-1; D unclear. The CDR3 consists of 13 residues. The germline V gene has CDR1 MGHDK and CDR2 SYGVNS. V was trimmed by 6 bases and J by 0 bases, leaving 7 bases between them. The CDR3 DNA sequence: TGTGCCAGCAGGGAAACTAGCACAGATACGCAGTATTTT. Translating it yields CASRETSTDTQYF. Full variable domain (missing parts from reference TRBV25-1 and TRBJ2-3): EADIYQTPRYLVIGTGKKITLECSQTMGHDKMYWYQQDPGMELHLIHYSYGVNSTEKGDLSSESTVSRIRTEHFPLTLESARPSHTSQYLCASRETSTDTQYFGPGTRLTVL.

This chain uses TRBV27 with TRBJ2-7; maybe TRBD1 (6 bases). Trimming removed 5 bases at V and 3 bases at J, with 17 bases between. CDR3 length: 15 amino acids. Germline V gene lookup returns CDR1 MNHEY and CDR2 SMNVEV (reference sequence). The CDR3 loop reads CASSAQGSLDYEQYF. Written as DNA, the CDR3 is TGTGCCAGCAGTGCTCAGGGGTCCCTCGACTACGAGCAGTACTTC.